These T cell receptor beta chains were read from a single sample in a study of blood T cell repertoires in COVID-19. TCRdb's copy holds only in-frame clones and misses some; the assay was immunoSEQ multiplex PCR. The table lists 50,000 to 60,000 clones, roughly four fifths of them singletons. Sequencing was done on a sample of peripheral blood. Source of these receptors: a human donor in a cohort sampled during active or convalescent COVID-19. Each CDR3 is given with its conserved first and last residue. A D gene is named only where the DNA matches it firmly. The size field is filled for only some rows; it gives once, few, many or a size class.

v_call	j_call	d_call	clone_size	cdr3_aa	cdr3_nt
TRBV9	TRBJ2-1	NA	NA	CASSVEQGQTYNEQFF	TGTGCCAGCAGCGTGGAACAGGGTCAGACCTACAATGAGCAGTTCTTC
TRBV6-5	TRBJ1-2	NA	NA	CASRGGAYGYTF	TGTGCCAGCAGGGGGGGTGCCTATGGCTACACCTTC
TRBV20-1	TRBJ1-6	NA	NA	CSAMGPPLHF	TGCAGTGCCATGGGCCCACCCCTCCACTTT
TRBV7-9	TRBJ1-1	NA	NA	CASSLAQDTEAFF	TGTGCCAGCAGCTTAGCGCAGGATACTGAAGCTTTCTTT
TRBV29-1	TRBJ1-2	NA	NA	CSVEGVLGYTF	TGCAGCGTAGAGGGGGTTTTGGGCTACACCTTC
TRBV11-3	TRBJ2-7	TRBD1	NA	CASSHTGGREQYF	TGTGCCAGCAGCCATACAGGGGGCCGCGAGCAGTACTTC
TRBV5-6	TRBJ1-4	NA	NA	CASSWEMAATNEKLFF	TGTGCCAGCAGCTGGGAGATGGCTGCAACTAATGAAAAACTGTTTTTT
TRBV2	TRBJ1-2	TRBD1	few	CASNGQGLNYGYTF	TGTGCCAGCAACGGACAGGGGCTTAACTATGGCTACACCTTC
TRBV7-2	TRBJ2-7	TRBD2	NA	CASSLGLAGRDEQYF	TGTGCCAGCAGCTTAGGACTAGCGGGGAGGGACGAGCAGTACTTC
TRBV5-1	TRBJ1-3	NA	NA	CASSPGGQDLAGNTIYF	TGCGCCAGCTCCCCTGGGGGCCAAGACTTAGCAGGAAACACCATATATTTT
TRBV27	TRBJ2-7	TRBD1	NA	CASSLRGQGVWEQYF	TGTGCCAGCAGTTTAAGGGGACAGGGGGTGTGGGAGCAGTACTTC
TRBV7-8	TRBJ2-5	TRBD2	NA	CASSLITSVGETQYF	TGTGCCAGCAGCTTAATAACTAGCGTTGGGGAGACCCAGTACTTC
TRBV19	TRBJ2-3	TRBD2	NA	CASRPASGGKDTQYF	TGTGCCAGTAGACCGGCGAGCGGGGGCAAAGATACGCAGTATTTT
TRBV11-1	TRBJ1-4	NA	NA	CASSLQGNGGEKLFF	TGTGCCAGCAGCTTACAAGGGAATGGAGGCGAAAAACTGTTTTTT
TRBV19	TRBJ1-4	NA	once	CASSLPDTPKLFF	TGTGCCAGTAGTTTGCCAGATACACCAAAACTGTTTTTT
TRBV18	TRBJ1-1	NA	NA	CASSPPIANTEAFF	TGTGCCAGCTCACCACCGATAGCGAACACTGAAGCTTTCTTT
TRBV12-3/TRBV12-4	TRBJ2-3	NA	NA	CASSLIGTDTQYF	TGTGCCAGCAGTTTGATCGGGACAGATACGCAGTATTTT
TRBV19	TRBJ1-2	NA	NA	CASSMEDRSVGLGYTF	TGTGCCAGTAGTATGGAAGACAGGTCGGTGGGGTTAGGCTACACCTTC
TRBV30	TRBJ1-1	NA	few	CAWRDRYTEAFF	TGTGCCTGGAGGGACAGATACACTGAAGCTTTCTTT
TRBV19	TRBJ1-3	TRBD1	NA	CASIPWGQGALGNTIYF	TGTGCCAGTATCCCCTGGGGCCAGGGGGCCCTTGGAAACACCATATATTTT
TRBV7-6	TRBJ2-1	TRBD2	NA	CASSLLGGGAEWNEQFF	TGTGCCAGCAGCTTACTGGGCGGGGGGGCAGAGTGGAATGAGCAGTTCTTC
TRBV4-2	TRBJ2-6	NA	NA	CASSQQQDSGANVLTF	TGTGCCAGCAGCCAACAACAGGACTCTGGGGCCAACGTCCTGACTTTC